The 5 T cell receptor beta chains below all came from one sample that was sequenced in a study of control samples from healthy donors and cancer patients. Method: immunoSEQ multiplex PCR; TCRdb's copy keeps in-frame clones and lacks some. The table lists around 120,000 clones, approximately 90% of them singletons. The source material was blood. Receptors originate from a woman aged 70-85 years in good health.

The chain recombines TRBV10-1 with TRBJ2-1; a weak D match, TRBD2 (6 bases). The V and J ends lost 0 bases and 7 bases respectively, with 10 bases between them. CDR1 is WNHNN, CDR2 SYGVQD, per germline (reference sequence). This CDR3 spans 14 amino acids. CDR3 loop: CASSESIRGNEQFF. The CDR3 DNA reads TGCGCCAGCAGTGAGTCAATTCGGGGGAATGAGCAGTTCTTC.

The CDR3: CATSAGGSGGAYEQFF. Written as DNA, the CDR3 is TGTGCCACCAGTGCCGGGGGTAGCGGGGGGGCGTATGAGCAGTTCTTC. This sequence joins TRBV24-1 and TRBJ2-1; 11 bases match TRBD2. Germline V gene lookup returns CDR1 KGHDR and CDR2 SFDVKD. The V segment lost 5 bases and the J segment 8 bases; nucleotides outside the gene matches: 10. CDR3 length equals 16 residues.

V gene TRBV6-2 or TRBV6-3 combines with J gene TRBJ2-3, with 13 bases lining up with TRBD2. Looked up from germline, CDR1 is MNHEY and CDR2 is SVGEGT. Trimming cost V 5 bases and J 4 bases; bases outside gene matches: 9. The CDR3 sequence is 17 residues long. The CDR3 sequence is CASSPELAGGPPDTQYF. CDR3 coding DNA: TGTGCCAGCAGTCCGGAACTAGCGGGGGGGCCTCCAGATACGCAGTATTTT.

The chain employs TRBV10-1 and TRBJ1-1; 10 bases match TRBD1. Germline CDR1 WNHNN, CDR2 SYGVQD (reference sequence). Unmatched junction bases numbered 13, after V lost 5 bases and J lost 10 bases. The CDR3 is 15 residues long. This CDR3 is CASSPGQGVTSTAFF. In DNA form, the CDR3 reads TGCGCCAGCAGTCCCGGACAGGGGGTCACCTCGACAGCTTTCTTT.

The chain couples TRBV3-1 (or the pseudogene TRBV3-2) to TRBJ1-4, with 7 bases that match TRBD1. Trimming at V came to 4 bases and at J to 8 bases, leaving 13 bases not matched to a gene. This CDR3 has 16 amino acids. The germline gives CDR1 LGHDT, CDR2 YNNKEL (reference sequence). CDR3: CASSPSETGFGEKLFF. The CDR3 nucleotides are TGTGCCAGCAGCCCAAGCGAGACAGGGTTTGGGGAAAAACTGTTTTTT.